Given below is one T cell receptor (beta chain) in context. The data are from a study of CD8 T cells in Susac syndrome. The authors reverse transcribed roughly 0.5 to 1 ug RNA with random hexamers. Multiplex PCR with immunoSEQ amplified the TCR beta CDR3 across 54 Vbeta and 13 Jbeta. TCRdb passed the immunoSEQ multiplex PCR reads through MiXCR, listing each CDR3 protein once. Altogether under 550,000 distinct CDR3 sequences are present, approximately 85% being singletons, with the ten largest covering roughly 0.11%. CDR1 SNHLY and CDR2 FYNNEI come from the germline V gene. V was shortened by 3 bases and J by 8 bases, with 14 bases between the two germline ends. The CDR3 covers 14 residues.

Sample: CD8+ T cells from PBMCs. The TCR sequence derives from a human donor with multiple sclerosis. The chain employs TRBV2 and TRBJ2-1; D perhaps matches TRBD1 (7 bases). The CDR3 protein is CASSEGRGADEQFF. Here the CDR3 DNA reads TGTGCCAGCAGTGAGGGCAGGGGGGCGGATGAGCAGTTCTTC.